The following is a TCR beta chain sequence with its context. What it binds is not known. This record belongs to a study of OX40 agonist ivuxolimab in advanced cancers. Points from the study as a whole: In general, CD8+ T cells held more expanded clones than CD4+ did, on average. No determination was made of the antigen specificity of the expanded peripheral T cells.

This CDR3 has 13 amino acids. The germline V and J ends were trimmed by 0 bases and 5 bases, with 10 bases remaining between them. CDR1 and CDR2 (germline): GTSNPN, SVGIG (reference sequence). Clones were read by immunoSEQ multiplex PCR, and TCRdb kept only the in-frame ones, dropping some. The profile covers around 72,000 clones, with around 90% appearing a single time and less than 3% taken by the ten largest. This TCR was sampled from an adult with an advanced solid tumor such as melanoma, head and neck, liver or kidney cancer. J is TRBJ2-5 and V is TRBV30; D tentatively reads TRBD1 or TRBD2 (6 bases each). Sequencing was performed on CD4+ or CD8+ T cells sorted from blood, taken in a trial of the OX40 agonist ivuxolimab. CDR3 bases: TGTGCCTGGAGTGTGGGGGGCAGTGAGACCCAGTACTTC. Protein sequence: CAWSVGGSETQYF.